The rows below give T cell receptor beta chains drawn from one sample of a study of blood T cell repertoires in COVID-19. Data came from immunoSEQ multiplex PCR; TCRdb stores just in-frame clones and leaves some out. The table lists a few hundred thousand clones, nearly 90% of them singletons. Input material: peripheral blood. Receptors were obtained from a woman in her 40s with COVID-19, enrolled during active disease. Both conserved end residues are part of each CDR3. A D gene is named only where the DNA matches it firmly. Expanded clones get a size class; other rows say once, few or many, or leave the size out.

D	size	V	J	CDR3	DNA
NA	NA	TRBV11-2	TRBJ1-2	CASSLWVGGDYGYTF	TGTGCCAGCAGCTTATGGGTCGGGGGGGACTATGGCTACACCTTC
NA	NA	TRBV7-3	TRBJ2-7	CASTLRVPSYEQYF	TGTGCCAGCACCCTCAGGGTACCCTCCTACGAGCAGTACTTC
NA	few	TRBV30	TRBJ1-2	CAWSVGGGYTF	TGTGCCTGGAGTGTAGGGGGTGGCTACACCTTC
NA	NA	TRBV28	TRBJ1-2	CASSPLGVRGNIYGYTF	TGTGCCAGCAGCCCCCTCGGCGTTAGAGGGAATATCTATGGCTACACCTTC
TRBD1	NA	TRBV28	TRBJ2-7	CASSLGDRGREQYF	TGTGCCAGCAGTTTGGGGGACAGGGGAAGGGAGCAGTACTTC
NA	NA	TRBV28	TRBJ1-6	CASSLVQRTESSYNSPLHF	TGTGCCAGCAGTTTAGTCCAGAGGACTGAGAGCTCCTATAATTCACCCCTCCACTTT
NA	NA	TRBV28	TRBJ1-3	CASSLSTGTGNTIYF	TGTGCCAGCAGCCTCTCGACAGGTACTGGAAACACCATATATTTT
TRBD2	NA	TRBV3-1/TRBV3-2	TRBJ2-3	CASRLAGVDTQYF	TGTGCCAGCCGCCTAGCGGGAGTTGATACGCAGTATTTT
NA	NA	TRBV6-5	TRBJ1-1	CASSPPGGANTEAFF	TGTGCCAGCAGTCCCCCGGGGGGTGCGAACACTGAAGCTTTCTTT
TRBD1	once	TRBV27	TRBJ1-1	CASSLKLQGANTEAFF	TGTGCCAGCAGTTTGAAACTACAGGGGGCGAACACTGAAGCTTTCTTT
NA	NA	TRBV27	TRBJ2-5	CASTPGHGETQYF	TGTGCCAGCACTCCGGGACATGGAGAGACCCAGTACTTC
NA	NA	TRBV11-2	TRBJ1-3	CASSRGLTGNTIYF	TGTGCCAGCAGCAGAGGCCTCACTGGAAACACCATATATTTT
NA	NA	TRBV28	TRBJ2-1	CASSLFSPRHTYNEQFF	TGTGCCAGCAGTTTATTTTCCCCCCGTCATACTTACAATGAGCAGTTCTTC
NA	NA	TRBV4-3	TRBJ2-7	CASSQEIGGSYEQYF	TGCGCCAGCAGCCAAGAGATAGGGGGTTCCTACGAGCAGTACTTC
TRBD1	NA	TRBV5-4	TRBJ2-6	CASSSQTGGNPSGANVLTF	TGTGCCAGCAGCTCCCAGACAGGGGGTAACCCCTCTGGGGCCAACGTCCTGACTTTC
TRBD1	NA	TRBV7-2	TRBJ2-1	CASSRQGYEQFF	TGTGCCAGCAGCCGACAGGGGTATGAGCAGTTCTTC
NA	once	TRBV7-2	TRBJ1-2	CASSLDLRQASLGGYTF	TGTGCCAGCAGCTTAGATTTGCGACAGGCGAGTTTGGGTGGCTACACCTTC
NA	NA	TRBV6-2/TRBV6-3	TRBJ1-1	CASSYPRGVRNTEAFF	TGTGCCAGCAGTTACCCGCGGGGTGTTAGGAACACTGAAGCTTTCTTT
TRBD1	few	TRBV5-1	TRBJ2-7	CASSRTGVLYEQYF	TGCGCCAGCAGCCGGACAGGCGTACTCTACGAGCAGTACTTC
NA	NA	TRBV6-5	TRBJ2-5	CASRNRAQETQYF	TGTGCCAGCAGGAACAGGGCGCAAGAGACCCAGTACTTC
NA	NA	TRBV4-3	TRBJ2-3	CASSQTPGGIGADTQYF	TGCGCCAGCAGCCAAACTCCCGGAGGGATTGGGGCAGATACGCAGTATTTT
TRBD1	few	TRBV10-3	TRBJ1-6	CASRGQYNSPLHF	TGTGCCTCCAGGGGGCAATATAATTCACCCCTCCACTTT